This passage covers 16 T cell receptor gamma chains from one sample sequenced in a study of γδ T cells in repeated Plasmodium falciparum infection. Gammadelta T cells were flow-sorted from PBMC into Vgamma9/Vdelta2+ and Vdelta2-negative populations for bulk analysis. TCRdb reanalysed the multiplex PCR reads via CATT. The sample records 20,000 to 30,000 gamma-chain clones, over 2.5% being singletons. Input material: gamma-delta T cells from blood. The receptors here all came from a pool of human donors (malaria-infected and uninfected, not separated).

This clone was counted many times. TCRdb attributes to this sequence the protein of a much larger clone, which differs from the DNA translation at residue 3; a read error is likely, and the protein displayed is translated from the DNA. The chain carries TRGV3 and TRGJ1 or TRGJ2. This CDR3 contains 11 residues. CDR1 is VTNTFY, CDR2 YDVSTARD, per germline (reference sequence). CDR3 in DNA: TGTGCCTCCTGGGACAGACATAAGAAACTCTTT. This translates into CASWDRHKKLF.

There are a few counts of this clone. A far more abundant clone sits one base away, making this likely a read error. The sample holds other DNA sequences that translate to the same CDR3. V and J are TRGV9 and TRGJ1 or TRGJ2. Matching the DNA to germline supplied the J gene, which TCRdb does not give. CDR1 GITISATS and CDR2 ISYDGTV come from the germline V gene (reference sequence). CDR3 size: 15 residues. For the CDR3, the DNA is TGTGCCCTGTGGGAGGAACTCCAGAATTATTATAAGAAACTCTTT. As protein: CALWEELQNYYKKLF.

A remark on this clone: The protein held in TCRdb is that of a much larger clone and does not match this DNA's translation at residue 10, likely because of a read error; the protein shown is translated from the DNA. The V and J genes are TRGV4 and TRGJ1 or TRGJ2. The J gene is absent in TCRdb and was assigned here via DNA matching to germline. The CDR3 spans 14 residues. The germline V gene encodes CDR1 EGSTGY and CDR2 YDSYTSSV. The CDR3 nucleotides read TGTGCCACCTGGGATGTCCCGAATTATTGTAAGAAACTCTTT. Amino acids: CATWDVPNYCKKLF.

This clone was counted ten times or more. This DNA translates differently at residue 7 from the TCRdb protein, which is that of a much larger clone; a read error is likely, and the protein shown is the DNA's own translation. The V gene is TRGV3, the J gene TRGJ1 or TRGJ2. The ends lost 6 bases at V and 5 bases at J; junction bases unmatched: 7. Germline loops: CDR1 VTNTFY, CDR2 YDVSTARD (reference sequence). There are 12 residues in the CDR3. Written as DNA, the CDR3 is TGTGCCACCTGGCCCAATCATTATAAGAAACTCTTT. Translation: CATWPNHYKKLF.

This clone has more than one count but fewer than ten. TCRdb's protein for this DNA is that of a much larger clone and differs from the translation at residue 13, likely a read error; the protein shown is the DNA translation. The chain uses TRGV5 and TRGJ1 or TRGJ2. The J gene, not given by TCRdb, was assigned here from a germline match of the nucleotide sequence. Germline values: CDR1 VINAFY, CDR2 YDVSNSKD. CDR3 size: 18 residues. The CDR3 DNA reads TGTGCCACCTGGGACAGGCCGTCCAAGTTTTCGAATTGTTATAAGAAACTCTTT. Translating it yields CATWDRPSKFSNCYKKLF.

In this sample, this clone turned up many times. The protein given by TCRdb reflects a much larger clone and differs at residue 7 from this DNA's translation, likely from a read error; the protein shown is the DNA's translation. The chain is built from TRGV8 and TRGJ1 or TRGJ2. Since TCRdb gives no J gene, matching the DNA to germline was used here to assign it. CDR1 VENAVY and CDR2 YDSYNSRV come from the germline V gene. V shed 0 bases and J 11 bases; nucleotides not matched to a gene: 4. This CDR3 region has 11 residues. This CDR3 is CATWDREQKLF. Written as DNA, the CDR3 is TGTGCCACCTGGGATAGGGAGCAGAAACTCTTT.

This clone has only a few counts. A far bigger clonotype differs at one base, so this is likely a read error. The DNA is omitted, as the CDR3 cannot be located on it reliably, and the CDR3 follows TCRdb's listing. Additional DNA sequences in this sample encode the identical CDR3. The CDR3 loop is CATWDGRRIIRNSLAVEQHLLSQVSIGRIQHF. The V gene corresponds to TRGV2; no J gene was called. The CDR3 is made up of 32 amino acids, end residues included. The germline V gene has CDR1 EGSNGY and CDR2 YDSYNSKV.

With respect to this clone: The protein given by TCRdb reflects a much larger clone and differs at residue 12 from this DNA's translation, likely from a read error; the protein shown is the DNA's translation. V gene TRGV9 was called; the J gene was not. The CDR3 sequence is 14 residues long. Germline V gene data show CDR1 as GITISATS and CDR2 as ISYDGTV (reference sequence). The CDR3 spells CALWEVHNHYKRLF. CDR3 coding DNA: TGTGCCTTGTGGGAGGTGCATAATCATTATAAGAGACTCTTT.

This clone was observed many times. TCRdb has a much larger clone's protein, which differs at residue 12 from the translation of this DNA, likely because of a read error; what is shown is the protein translated from the DNA. The chain is built from TRGV9 and TRGJ1 or TRGJ2. TCRdb gives no J gene; it was assigned here by matching the DNA to germline. Germline V lookup: CDR1 GITISATS, CDR2 ISYDGTV (reference sequence). V dropped 0 bases and J dropped 2; count of bases not matched to a gene: 16. The CDR3 totals 18 residues. The CDR3 spells CALWEVHYGLGDYYKKLF. The CDR3 DNA reads as TGTGCCTTGTGGGAGGTGCACTATGGACTAGGGGATTATTATAAGAAACTCTTT.

This clone has ten or more counts. One base separates it from a far larger clone, so it is likely a read error. The chain recombines TRGV8 with TRGJ1 or TRGJ2. Per germline, CDR1 VENAVY and CDR2 YDSYNSRV. The CDR3 has 13 residues. J gave up 3 bases and V 4 bases, and 6 bases lay outside the gene matches. The CDR3 DNA reads as TGTGCCACCTGGGAGGGGCCTTATTATAAGAAACTCTTT. It is translated as CATWEGPYYKKLF.

This clone was seen repeatedly, ten times or more. One base separates it from a far larger clone, so it is likely a read error. Other DNA sequences in the same sample also yield this CDR3. Called V gene: TRGV9; the J gene was not called. The V gene's germline CDR1 is GITISATS and CDR2 ISYDGTV (reference sequence). The CDR3 loop spans 13 amino acids. CDR3 nucleotide sequence: TGTGCCTTGTGGGAGCCGATTTATTATAAGAAGCTCTTT. Its translation is CALWEPIYYKKLF.

The sample holds many counts of this clone. The protein TCRdb gives is from a much larger clone and does not agree with this DNA's translation at residues 5 and 7, likely a read error; the protein shown here comes from the DNA. V and J are TRGV9 and TRGJP. This CDR3 is 16 amino acids long. The germline V gene has CDR1 GITISATS and CDR2 ISYDGTV (reference sequence). For the CDR3, the DNA is TGTGCCTTGTGGAAGGTGATAGAGTTGGGCAAAAAAATCAAGGTATTT. Translating it yields CALWKVIELGKKIKVF.

About this clone itself: For this DNA, TCRdb reports the protein of a much larger clone, which diverges at residue 6, most likely from a read error; the protein presented here is translated directly from the DNA. The chain couples TRGV4 to TRGJP2. The J gene was not available in TCRdb and was assigned here by matching the DNA to germline segments. CDR3 size: 14 residues. The V segment lost 9 bases and the J segment 1 base; nucleotides outside the gene matches: 8. CDR1 is EGSTGY and CDR2 is YDSYTSSV in the germline V gene. CDR3 in amino acids: CATMDSSSDWIKTF. In DNA form, the CDR3 reads TGTGCCACCATGGACAGTAGTAGTGATTGGATCAAGACGTTT.

This clone appeared a few times. The protein recorded in TCRdb matches a much larger clone and deviates from this DNA's translation at residue 11, suggesting a read error; the protein here is obtained by translating the DNA. Here the V gene is TRGV9, but the J gene went uncalled. Germline CDR1 is GITISATS and CDR2 is ISYDGTV (reference sequence). The CDR3 sequence is 13 residues long. Here the CDR3 DNA reads TGTGCCTTGTGCCCCTGTAGTTATTATAAGAGACTCTTT. As protein: CALCPCSYYKRLF.

As regards this clone: A read error likely explains this, since a far larger clone differs by one base. This chain links TRGV9 with TRGJ1 or TRGJ2. The J gene is absent in TCRdb and was assigned here via DNA matching to germline. Germline V lookup: CDR1 GITISATS, CDR2 ISYDGTV (reference sequence). The CDR3 has 13 residues. The CDR3 bases are TGTGCCCTGTGGCGATGGGATTATTATAAGAAACTCTTT. This sequence encodes CALWRWDYYKKLF.

A note on this clone: The protein TCRdb lists belongs to a much larger clone and differs from this DNA's translation at residue 10, which points to a read error; the protein shown is made from the DNA. This chain connects TRGV9 to TRGJP. No J gene was available from TCRdb, and it was assigned here by a germline match of the DNA. The CDR3 is made up of 17 amino acids. The V gene's germline CDR1 is GITISATS and CDR2 ISYDGTV (reference sequence). The CDR3, as DNA: TGTGCCTTGTGGGAGGTCCACTCGGAGTCGGGCAAAAAAATCAAGGTATTT. Residues: CALWEVHSESGKKIKVF.